The entry below gives a single T cell receptor (beta chain) sequence along with its context. This sample is drawn from a study of blood T cell repertoires in COVID-19. Study at large: Some COVID-19 samples were acute and others convalescent; all came from the United States, Italy and Spain.

V lost 6 bases to trimming and J lost 8 bases; unmatched junction nucleotides: 6. The germline gives CDR1 SGHTA, CDR2 FQGNSA. The CDR3 is made up of 12 amino acids. Generated by immunoSEQ multiplex PCR, the TCRdb table keeps only in-frame clones and is missing some. This sample has roughly 53,000 clones, with 75% to 80% found just once. The TCR comes from a man aged 65 to 85 with active or convalescent COVID-19. This chain links TRBV7-2 with TRBJ1-2; 7 nucleotides match TRBD1. Input material: peripheral blood. CDR3 amino acids: CASSFYRGGYTF. CDR3 nucleotide sequence: TGTGCCAGCAGTTTTTACAGGGGAGGCTACACCTTC.